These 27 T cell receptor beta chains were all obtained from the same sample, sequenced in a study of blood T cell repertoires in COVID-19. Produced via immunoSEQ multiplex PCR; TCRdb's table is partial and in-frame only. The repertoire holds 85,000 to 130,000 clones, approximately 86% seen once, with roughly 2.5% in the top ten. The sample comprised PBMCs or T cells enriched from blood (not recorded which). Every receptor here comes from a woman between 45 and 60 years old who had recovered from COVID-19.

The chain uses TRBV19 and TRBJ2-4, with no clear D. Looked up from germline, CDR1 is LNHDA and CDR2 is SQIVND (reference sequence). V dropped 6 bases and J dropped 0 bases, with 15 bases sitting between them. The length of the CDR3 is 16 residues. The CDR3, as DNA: TGTGCCAGTAGCCGGTTATCCCTGCCAGCCAAAAACATTCAGTACTTC. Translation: CASSRLSLPAKNIQYF.

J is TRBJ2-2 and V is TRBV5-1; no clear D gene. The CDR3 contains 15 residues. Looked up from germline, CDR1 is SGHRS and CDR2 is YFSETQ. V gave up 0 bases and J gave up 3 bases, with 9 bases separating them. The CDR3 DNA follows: TGCGCCAGCAGCTTGGGGCGGCGCGACACCGGGGAGCTGTTTTTT. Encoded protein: CASSLGRRDTGELFF.

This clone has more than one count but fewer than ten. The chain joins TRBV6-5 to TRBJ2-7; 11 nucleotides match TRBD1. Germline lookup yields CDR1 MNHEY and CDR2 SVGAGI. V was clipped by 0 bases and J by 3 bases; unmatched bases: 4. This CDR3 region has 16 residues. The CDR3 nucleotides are TGTGCCAGCAGTTACTCTAGGGGACAGGGGGTCTACGAGCAGTACTTC. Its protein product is CASSYSRGQGVYEQYF.

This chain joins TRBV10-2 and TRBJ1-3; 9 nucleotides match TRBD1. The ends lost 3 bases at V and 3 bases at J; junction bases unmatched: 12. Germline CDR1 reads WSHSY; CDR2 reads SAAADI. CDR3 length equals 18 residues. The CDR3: CASSDLGTGFFGGNTIYF. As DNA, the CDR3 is TGCGCCAGCAGTGACCTGGGGACAGGGTTCTTCGGTGGAAACACCATATATTTT.

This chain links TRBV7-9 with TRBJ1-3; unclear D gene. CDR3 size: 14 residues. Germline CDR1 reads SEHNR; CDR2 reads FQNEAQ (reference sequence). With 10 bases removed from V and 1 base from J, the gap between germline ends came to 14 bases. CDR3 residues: CATELGVSGNTIYF. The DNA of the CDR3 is TGTGCCACCGAGCTCGGGGTGTCTGGAAACACCATATATTTT. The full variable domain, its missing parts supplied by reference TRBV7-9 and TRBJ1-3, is DTGVSQNPRHKITKRGQNVTFRCDPISEHNRLYWYRQTLGQGPEFLTYFQNEAQLEKSRLLSDRFSAERPKGSFSTLEIQRTEQGDSAMYLCATELGVSGNTIYFGEGSWLTVV.

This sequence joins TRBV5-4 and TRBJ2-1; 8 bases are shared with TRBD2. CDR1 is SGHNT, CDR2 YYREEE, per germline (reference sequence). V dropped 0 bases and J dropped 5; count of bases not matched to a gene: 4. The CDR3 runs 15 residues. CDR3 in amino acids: CASSLDGGADNEQFF. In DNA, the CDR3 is TGTGCCAGCAGCTTGGACGGGGGGGCCGACAATGAGCAGTTCTTC.

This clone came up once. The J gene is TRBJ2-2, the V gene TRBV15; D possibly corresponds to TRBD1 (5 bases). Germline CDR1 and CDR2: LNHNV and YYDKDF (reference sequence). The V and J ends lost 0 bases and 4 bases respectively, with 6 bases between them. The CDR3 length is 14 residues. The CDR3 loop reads CATSRDRVTGELFF. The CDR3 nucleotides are TGTGCCACCAGCAGAGACAGGGTCACCGGGGAGCTGTTTTTT.

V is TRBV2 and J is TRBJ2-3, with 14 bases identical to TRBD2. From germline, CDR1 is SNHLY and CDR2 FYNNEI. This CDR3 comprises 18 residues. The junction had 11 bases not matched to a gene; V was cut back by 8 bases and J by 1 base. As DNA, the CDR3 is TGTGCCAGCTCTGAAGGACTAGCGGGAGGTATGCGCACAGATACGCAGTATTTT. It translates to CASSEGLAGGMRTDTQYF.

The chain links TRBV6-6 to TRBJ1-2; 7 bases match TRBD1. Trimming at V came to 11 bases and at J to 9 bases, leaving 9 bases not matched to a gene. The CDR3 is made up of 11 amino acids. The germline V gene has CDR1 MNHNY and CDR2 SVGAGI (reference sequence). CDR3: CAGKTGFSYTF. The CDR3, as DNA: TGTGCCGGGAAGACAGGGTTCAGCTACACCTTC.

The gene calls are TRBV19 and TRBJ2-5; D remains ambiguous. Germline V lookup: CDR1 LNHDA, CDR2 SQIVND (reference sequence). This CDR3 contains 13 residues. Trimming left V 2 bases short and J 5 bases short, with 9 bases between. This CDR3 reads CASSITVWETQYF. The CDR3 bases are TGTGCCAGTAGTATAACAGTTTGGGAGACCCAGTACTTC.

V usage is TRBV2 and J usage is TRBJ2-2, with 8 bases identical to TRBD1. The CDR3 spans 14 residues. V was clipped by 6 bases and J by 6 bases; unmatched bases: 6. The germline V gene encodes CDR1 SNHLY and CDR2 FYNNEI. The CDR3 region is CASRSSGGSGELFF. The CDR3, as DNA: TGTGCCAGCAGATCCTCAGGGGGCTCCGGGGAGCTGTTTTTT.

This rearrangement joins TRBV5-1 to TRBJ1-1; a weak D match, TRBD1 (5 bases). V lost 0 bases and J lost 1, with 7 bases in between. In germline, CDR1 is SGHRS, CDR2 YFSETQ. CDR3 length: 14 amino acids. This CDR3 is CASSLGQKNTEAFF. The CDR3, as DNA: TGCGCCAGCAGCTTGGGACAGAAGAACACTGAAGCTTTCTTT.

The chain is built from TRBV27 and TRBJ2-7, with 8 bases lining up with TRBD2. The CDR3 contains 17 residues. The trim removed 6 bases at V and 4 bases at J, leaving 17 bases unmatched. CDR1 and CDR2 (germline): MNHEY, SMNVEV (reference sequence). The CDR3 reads CASSLGPTGTRRYEQYF. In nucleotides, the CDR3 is TGTGCCAGCAGCCTAGGCCCCACCGGGACTAGGAGGTACGAGCAGTACTTC.

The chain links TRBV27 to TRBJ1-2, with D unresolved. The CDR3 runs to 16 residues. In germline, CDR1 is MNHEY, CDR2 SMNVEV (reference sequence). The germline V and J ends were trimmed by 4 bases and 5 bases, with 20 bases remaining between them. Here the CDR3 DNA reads TGTGCCAGCAGTTGGAACGAGGCCCCCTCGATATATGGCTACACCTTC. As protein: CASSWNEAPSIYGYTF.

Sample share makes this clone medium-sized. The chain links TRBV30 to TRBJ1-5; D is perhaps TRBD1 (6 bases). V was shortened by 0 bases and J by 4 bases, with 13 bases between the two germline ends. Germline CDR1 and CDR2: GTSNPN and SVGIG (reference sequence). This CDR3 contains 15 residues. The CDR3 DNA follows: TGTGCCTGGAGTGTACAAGGACAGATGAATCAGCCCCAGCATTTT. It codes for CAWSVQGQMNQPQHF.

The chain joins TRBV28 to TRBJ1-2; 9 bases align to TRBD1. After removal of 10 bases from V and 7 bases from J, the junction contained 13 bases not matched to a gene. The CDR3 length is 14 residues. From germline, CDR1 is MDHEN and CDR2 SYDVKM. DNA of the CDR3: TGTGCCACCAAAACCACCGGGACAGGGCTTGGCTACACCTTC. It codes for CATKTTGTGLGYTF.

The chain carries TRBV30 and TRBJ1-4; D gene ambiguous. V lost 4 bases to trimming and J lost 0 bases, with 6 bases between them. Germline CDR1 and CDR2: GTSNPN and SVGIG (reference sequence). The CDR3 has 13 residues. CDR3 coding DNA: TGTGCCTGGATGAGTGCAACTAATGAAAAACTGTTTTTT. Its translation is CAWMSATNEKLFF.

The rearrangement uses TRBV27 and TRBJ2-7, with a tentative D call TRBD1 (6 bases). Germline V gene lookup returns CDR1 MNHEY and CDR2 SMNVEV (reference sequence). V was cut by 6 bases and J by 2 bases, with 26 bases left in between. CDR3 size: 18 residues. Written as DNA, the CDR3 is TGTGCCAGCAGCCGAATACCTCCACAGGGTGGGATTACCTACGAGCAGTACTTC. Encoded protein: CASSRIPPQGGITYEQYF.

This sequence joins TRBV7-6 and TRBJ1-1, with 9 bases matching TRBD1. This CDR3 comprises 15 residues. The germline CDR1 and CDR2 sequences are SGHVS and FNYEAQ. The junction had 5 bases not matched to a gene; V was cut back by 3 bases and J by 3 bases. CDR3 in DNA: TGTGCCAGCAGCTTGGCGGACAGGGGATACACTGAAGCTTTCTTT. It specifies CASSLADRGYTEAFF.

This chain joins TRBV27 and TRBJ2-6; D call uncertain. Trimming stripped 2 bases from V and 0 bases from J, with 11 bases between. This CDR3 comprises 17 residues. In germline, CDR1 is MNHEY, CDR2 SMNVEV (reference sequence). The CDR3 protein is CASSLNGLSSGANVLTF. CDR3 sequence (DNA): TGTGCCAGCAGTTTAAACGGGTTGAGCTCTGGGGCCAACGTCCTGACTTTC.

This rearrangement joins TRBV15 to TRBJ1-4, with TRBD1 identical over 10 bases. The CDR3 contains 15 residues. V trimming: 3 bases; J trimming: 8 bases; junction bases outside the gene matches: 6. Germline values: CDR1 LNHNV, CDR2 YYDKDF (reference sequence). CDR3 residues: CATSRGDRGEEKLFF. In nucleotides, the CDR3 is TGTGCCACCAGCAGGGGGGACAGGGGTGAAGAAAAACTGTTTTTT.

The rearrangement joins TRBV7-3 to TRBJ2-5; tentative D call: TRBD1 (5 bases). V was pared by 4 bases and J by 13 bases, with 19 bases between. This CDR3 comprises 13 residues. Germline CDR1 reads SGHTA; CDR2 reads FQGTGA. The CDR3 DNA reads TGTGCCAGCAGCTCCTCTTCAGGGCAGCCTCGGTACTTC. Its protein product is CASSSSSGQPRYF. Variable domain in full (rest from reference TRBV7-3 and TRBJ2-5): GAGVSQTPSNKVTEKGKYVELRCDPISGHTALYWYRQSLGQGPEFLIYFQGTGAADDSGLPNDRFFAVRPEGSVSTLKIQRTERGDSAVYLCASSSSSGQPRYFGPGTRLLVL.

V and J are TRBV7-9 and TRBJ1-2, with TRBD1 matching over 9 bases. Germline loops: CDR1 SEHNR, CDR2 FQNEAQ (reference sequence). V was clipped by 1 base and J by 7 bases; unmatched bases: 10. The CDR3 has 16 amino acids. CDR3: CASSLGGTGLGLGYTF. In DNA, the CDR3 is TGTGCCAGCAGCTTAGGCGGGACAGGGTTGGGGCTTGGCTACACCTTC.

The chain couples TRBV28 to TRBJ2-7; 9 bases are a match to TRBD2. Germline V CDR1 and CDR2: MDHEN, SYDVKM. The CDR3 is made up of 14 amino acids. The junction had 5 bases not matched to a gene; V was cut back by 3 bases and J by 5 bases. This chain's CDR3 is CASSFGGRANEQYF. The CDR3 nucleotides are TGTGCCAGCAGTTTCGGCGGGAGGGCCAACGAGCAGTACTTC.

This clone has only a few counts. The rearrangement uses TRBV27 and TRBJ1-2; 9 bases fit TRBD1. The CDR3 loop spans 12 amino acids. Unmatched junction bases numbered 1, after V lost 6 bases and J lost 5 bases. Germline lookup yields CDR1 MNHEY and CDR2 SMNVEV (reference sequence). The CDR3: CASSGTGYGYTF. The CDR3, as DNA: TGTGCCAGCAGCGGGACAGGGTATGGCTACACCTTC.

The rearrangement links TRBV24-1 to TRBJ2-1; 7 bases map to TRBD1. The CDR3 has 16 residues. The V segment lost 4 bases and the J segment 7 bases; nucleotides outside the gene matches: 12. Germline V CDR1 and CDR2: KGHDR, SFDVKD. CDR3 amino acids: CATSDEGAGAKNEQFF. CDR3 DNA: TGTGCCACCAGTGACGAGGGGGCAGGGGCTAAGAATGAGCAGTTCTTC.

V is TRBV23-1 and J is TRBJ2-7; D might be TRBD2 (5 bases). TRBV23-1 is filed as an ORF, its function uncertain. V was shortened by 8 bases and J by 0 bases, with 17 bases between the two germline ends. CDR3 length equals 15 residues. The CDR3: CASPPRGLPSYEQYF. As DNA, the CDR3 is TGCGCCAGCCCCCCCCGCGGACTGCCCTCCTACGAGCAGTACTTC.